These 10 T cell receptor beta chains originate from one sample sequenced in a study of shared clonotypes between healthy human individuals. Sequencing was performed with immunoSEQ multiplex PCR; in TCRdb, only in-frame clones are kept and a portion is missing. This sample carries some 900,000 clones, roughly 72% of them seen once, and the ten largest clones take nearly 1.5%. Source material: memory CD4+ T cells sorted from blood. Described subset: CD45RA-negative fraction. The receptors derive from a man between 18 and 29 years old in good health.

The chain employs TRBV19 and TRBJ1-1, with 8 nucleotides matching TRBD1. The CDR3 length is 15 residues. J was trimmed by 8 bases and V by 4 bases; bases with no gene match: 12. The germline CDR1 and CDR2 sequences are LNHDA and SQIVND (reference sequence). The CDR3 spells CASSRFGQGSSEAFF. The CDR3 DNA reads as TGTGCCAGTAGTAGGTTTGGACAGGGCTCTTCCGAAGCTTTCTTT.

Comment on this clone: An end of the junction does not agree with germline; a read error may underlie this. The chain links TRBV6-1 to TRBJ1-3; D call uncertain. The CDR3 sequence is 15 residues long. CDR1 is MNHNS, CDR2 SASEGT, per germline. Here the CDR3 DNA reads TGTGCCAGCAGCGAAGGAGGCAGATCTGGAAACACCATATATTTT. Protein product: CASSEGGRSGNTIYF.

The CDR3 protein is CASSVVASGDGTDTQYF. The CDR3 nucleotides read TGTGCCAGCAGCGTAGTGGCTAGCGGGGACGGCACAGATACGCAGTATTTT. The chain couples TRBV9 to TRBJ2-3, with TRBD2 matching over 9 bases. The CDR3 extends over 17 amino acids. V lost 0 bases and J lost 1; bases outside the gene matches: 6. Germline CDR1 reads SGDLS; CDR2 reads YYNGEE.

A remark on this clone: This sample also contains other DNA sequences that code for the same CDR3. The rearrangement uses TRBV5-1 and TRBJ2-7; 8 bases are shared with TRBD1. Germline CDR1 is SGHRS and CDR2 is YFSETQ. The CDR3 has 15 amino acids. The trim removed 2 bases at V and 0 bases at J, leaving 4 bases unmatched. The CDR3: CASSLTGGSSYEQYF. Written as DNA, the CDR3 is TGCGCCAGCAGCTTAACAGGGGGAAGCTCCTACGAGCAGTACTTC.

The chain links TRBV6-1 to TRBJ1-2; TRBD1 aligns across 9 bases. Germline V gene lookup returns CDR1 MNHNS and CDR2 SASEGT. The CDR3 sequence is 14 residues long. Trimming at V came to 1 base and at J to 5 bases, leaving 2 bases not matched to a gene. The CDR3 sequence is CASSEVGQGYGYTF. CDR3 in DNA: TGTGCCAGCAGTGAAGTTGGACAGGGGTATGGCTACACCTTC.

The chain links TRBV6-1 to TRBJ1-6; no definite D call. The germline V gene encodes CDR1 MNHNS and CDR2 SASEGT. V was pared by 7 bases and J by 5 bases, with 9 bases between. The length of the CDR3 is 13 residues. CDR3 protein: CASKRVHNSPLHF. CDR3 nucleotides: TGTGCCAGCAAAAGGGTACATAATTCACCCCTCCACTTT.

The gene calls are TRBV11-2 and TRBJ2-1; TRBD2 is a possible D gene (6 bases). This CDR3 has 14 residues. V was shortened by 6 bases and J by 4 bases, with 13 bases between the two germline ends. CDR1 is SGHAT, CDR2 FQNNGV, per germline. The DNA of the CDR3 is TGTGCCAGCAGGCGGGACTGGTCGTACAATGAGCAGTTCTTC. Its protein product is CASRRDWSYNEQFF. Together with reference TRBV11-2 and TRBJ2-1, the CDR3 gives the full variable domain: EAGVAQSPRYKIIEKRQSVAFWCNPISGHATLYWYQQILGQGPKLLIQFQNNGVVDDSQLPKDRFSAERLKGVDSTLKIQPAKLEDSAVYLCASRRDWSYNEQFFGPGTRLTVL.

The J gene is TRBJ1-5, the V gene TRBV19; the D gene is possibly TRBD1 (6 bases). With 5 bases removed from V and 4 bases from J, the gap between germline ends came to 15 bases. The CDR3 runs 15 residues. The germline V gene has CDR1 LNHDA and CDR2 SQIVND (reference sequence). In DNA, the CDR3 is TGTGCCAGTAGTTCCCCACGAAGGGGGAATCAGCCCCAGCATTTT. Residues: CASSSPRRGNQPQHF.

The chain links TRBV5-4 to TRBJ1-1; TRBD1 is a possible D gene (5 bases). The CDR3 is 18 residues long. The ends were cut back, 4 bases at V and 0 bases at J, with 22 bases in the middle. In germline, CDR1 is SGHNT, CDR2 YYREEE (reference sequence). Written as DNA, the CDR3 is TGTGCCAGCAGCCCGGGGGGTTATAGGGGCGGGATGAACACTGAAGCTTTCTTT. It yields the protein CASSPGGYRGGMNTEAFF.

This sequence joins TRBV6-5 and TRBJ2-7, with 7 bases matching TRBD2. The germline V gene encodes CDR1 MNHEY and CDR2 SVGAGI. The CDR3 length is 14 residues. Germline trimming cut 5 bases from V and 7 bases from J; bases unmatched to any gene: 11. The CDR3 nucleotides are TGTGCCAGCAGTCAGTGGGGGGGGGTAAAGGAGCAGTACTTC. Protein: CASSQWGGVKEQYF.